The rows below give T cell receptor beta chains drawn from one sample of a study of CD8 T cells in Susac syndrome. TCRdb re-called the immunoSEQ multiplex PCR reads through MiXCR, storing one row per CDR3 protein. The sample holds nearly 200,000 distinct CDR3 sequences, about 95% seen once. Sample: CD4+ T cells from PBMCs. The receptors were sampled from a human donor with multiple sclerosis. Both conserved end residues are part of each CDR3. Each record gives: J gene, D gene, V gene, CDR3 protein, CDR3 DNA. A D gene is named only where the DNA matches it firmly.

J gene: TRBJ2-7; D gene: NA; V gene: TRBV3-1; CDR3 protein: CASSQVSGALGEQYF; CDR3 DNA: TGTGCCAGCAGCCAAGTTTCGGGGGCTTTAGGCGAGCAGTACTTC
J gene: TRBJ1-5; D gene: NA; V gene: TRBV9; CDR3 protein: CASSPPGSNQPQHF; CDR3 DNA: TGTGCCAGCAGCCCGCCGGGTAGCAATCAGCCCCAGCATTTT
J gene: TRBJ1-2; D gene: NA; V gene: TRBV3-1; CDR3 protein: CASSRTENYGYTF; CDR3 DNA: TGTGCCAGCAGTAGGACGGAAAACTATGGCTACACCTTC
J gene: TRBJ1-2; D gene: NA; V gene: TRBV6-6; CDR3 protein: CASSYGTGFGGYTF; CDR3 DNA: TGTGCCAGCAGTTACGGAACAGGGTTCGGTGGCTACACCTTC
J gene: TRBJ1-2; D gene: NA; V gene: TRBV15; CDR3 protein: CATSANRDSYGYTF; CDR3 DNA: TGTGCCACCAGCGCAAACAGGGATTCCTATGGCTACACCTTC
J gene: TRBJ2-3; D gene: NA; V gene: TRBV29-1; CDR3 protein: CSVVGGSRDTQYF; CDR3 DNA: TGCAGCGTTGTTGGCGGGTCGAGGGATACGCAGTATTTT
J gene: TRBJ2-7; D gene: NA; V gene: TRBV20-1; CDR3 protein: CSARDSANSYEQYF; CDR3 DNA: TGCAGTGCTAGAGATAGCGCCAACTCCTACGAGCAGTACTTC
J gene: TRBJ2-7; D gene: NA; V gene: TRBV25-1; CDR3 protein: CASSIMYEQYF; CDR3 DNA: TGTGCCAGCAGTATCATGTACGAGCAGTACTTC
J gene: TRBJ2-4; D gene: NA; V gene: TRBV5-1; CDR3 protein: CASSLEGAVETKNIQYF; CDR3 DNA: TGCGCCAGCAGCTTGGAAGGGGCCGTGGAGACCAAAAACATTCAGTACTTC
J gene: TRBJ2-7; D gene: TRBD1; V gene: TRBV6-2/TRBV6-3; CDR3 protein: CASSQGAVSYEQYF; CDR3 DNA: TGTGCCAGCAGTCAGGGGGCCGTCTCCTACGAGCAGTACTTC
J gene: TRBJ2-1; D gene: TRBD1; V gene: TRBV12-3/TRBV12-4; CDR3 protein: CASSLRVQGYNEQFF; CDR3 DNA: TGTGCCAGCAGTTTACGGGTACAGGGGTACAATGAGCAGTTCTTC
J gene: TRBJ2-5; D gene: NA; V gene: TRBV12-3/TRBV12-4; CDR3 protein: CASTEGGGTQYF; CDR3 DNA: TGTGCCAGCACCGAGGGAGGGGGGACCCAGTACTTC
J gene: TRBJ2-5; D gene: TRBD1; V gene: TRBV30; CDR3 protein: CAWSRGPGQETQYF; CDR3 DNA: TGTGCCTGGAGTAGGGGGCCAGGTCAAGAGACCCAGTACTTC
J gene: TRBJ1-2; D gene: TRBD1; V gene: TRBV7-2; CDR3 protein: CASSLEEEGARGYTF; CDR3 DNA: TGTGCCAGCAGCTTAGAGGAAGAGGGGGCACGCGGCTACACCTTC
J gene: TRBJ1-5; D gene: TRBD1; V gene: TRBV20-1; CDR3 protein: CSAQTGGFKQPQHF; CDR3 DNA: TGCAGTGCTCAGACAGGGGGCTTTAAACAGCCCCAGCATTTT
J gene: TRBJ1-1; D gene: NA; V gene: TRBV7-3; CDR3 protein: CASSLNANTEAFF; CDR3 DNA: TGTGCCAGCAGCTTAAACGCGAACACTGAAGCTTTCTTT